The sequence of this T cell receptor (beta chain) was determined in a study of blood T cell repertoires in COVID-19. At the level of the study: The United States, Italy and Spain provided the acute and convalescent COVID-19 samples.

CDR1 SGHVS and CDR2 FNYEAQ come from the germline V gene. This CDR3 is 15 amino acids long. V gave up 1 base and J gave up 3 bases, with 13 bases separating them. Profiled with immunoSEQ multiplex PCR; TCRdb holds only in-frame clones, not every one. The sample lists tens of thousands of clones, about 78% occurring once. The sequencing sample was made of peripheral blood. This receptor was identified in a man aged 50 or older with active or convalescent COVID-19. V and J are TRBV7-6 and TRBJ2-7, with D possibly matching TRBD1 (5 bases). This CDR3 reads CASSLVGQGNYEQYF. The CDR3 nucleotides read TGTGCCAGCAGCTTAGTAGGGCAGGGCAACTACGAGCAGTACTTC.